These T cell receptor beta chains were read from a single sample in a study of blood T cells in healthy people across ages. TCRdb recomputed calls from the 5' RACE reads with MiXCR, one row per CDR3 protein. The profile shows about 570,000 distinct CDR3 sequences, about 26% of them singletons. Sample: blood. All receptors come from a woman in her 70s in good health. CDR3s include the opening cysteine and the closing phenylalanine or tryptophan. A D gene is named only where the DNA matches it firmly. Clone size is shown for a subset of rows, as once, few, many or a class of expanded clone.

j_call,v_call,clone_size,d_call,cdr3_aa,cdr3_nt
TRBJ2-3,TRBV5-1,.,.,CASSPLERDTDTQYF,TGCGCCAGCAGCCCTCTAGAGAGGGACACAGATACGCAGTATTTT
TRBJ2-1,TRBV29-1,few,TRBD1,CSVDRGQNEQFF,TGCAGCGTCGACAGGGGGCAGAATGAGCAGTTCTTC
TRBJ2-7,TRBV12-5,once,.,CASAPWTTYEQYF,TGTGCTAGTGCCCCTTGGACTACCTACGAGCAGTACTTC
TRBJ1-5,TRBV19,.,.,CASQRGGASNQPQHF,TGTGCCAGCCAGAGGGGGGGGGCGAGCAATCAGCCCCAGCATTTT
TRBJ2-1,TRBV12-3/TRBV12-4,.,.,CASRPAGGNEQFF,TGTGCCAGCAGGCCGGCGGGCGGGAATGAGCAGTTCTTC
TRBJ2-5,TRBV7-2,.,TRBD2,CASSLGGEKTQYF,TGTGCCAGCAGCCTCGGGGGGGAAAAGACCCAGTACTTC
TRBJ2-7,TRBV7-2,.,.,CASSPGDRFSYEQYF,TGTGCCAGCAGCCCCGGAGACAGGTTCTCCTACGAGCAGTACTTC
TRBJ2-3,TRBV10-3,once,TRBD2,CAIGGTSTNTQYF,TGTGCCATCGGCGGGACTAGCACAAATACGCAGTATTTT
TRBJ2-1,TRBV4-3,.,.,CASSQGLIGVNYNEQFF,TGCGCCAGCAGCCAAGGACTAATAGGGGTCAACTACAATGAGCAGTTCTTC
TRBJ2-5,TRBV27,few,.,CASSRGYQETQYF,TGTGCCAGCAGTCGGGGGTACCAAGAGACCCAGTACTTC
TRBJ1-5,TRBV24-1,.,.,CATSALGGADNQPQHF,TGTGCCACCAGTGCCCTGGGGGGCGCGGACAATCAGCCCCAGCATTTT
TRBJ2-5,TRBV7-3,.,.,CAGSLKGSWEETQYF,TGTGCCGGCAGTCTTAAAGGGTCCTGGGAGGAGACCCAGTACTTC
TRBJ2-3,TRBV20-1,.,TRBD2,CSASGLAGGEGTQYF,TGCAGTGCTAGTGGTCTAGCGGGAGGTGAGGGTACGCAGTATTTT
TRBJ1-2,TRBV7-9,.,.,CASSSRAQNYGYTF,TGTGCCAGCAGCTCGAGGGCACAGAACTATGGCTACACCTTC
TRBJ2-5,TRBV5-1,.,.,CASRRQTQETQYF,TGCGCCAGCAGAAGACAGACGCAAGAGACCCAGTACTTC
TRBJ1-2,TRBV29-1,many,TRBD1,CSARRTGGGYTF,TGCAGCGCCCGGCGGACAGGGGGTGGCTACACCTTC
TRBJ2-7,TRBV4-2,.,.,CASSISGVNYEQYF,TGTGCCAGCAGCATTTCGGGGGTTAATTACGAGCAGTACTTC
TRBJ1-2,TRBV7-2,few,.,CASSFRGSAGYGYTF,TGTGCCAGCAGCTTTCGGGGCTCCGCCGGCTATGGCTACACCTTC
TRBJ2-5,TRBV20-1,few,TRBD2,CSATTSGGTETQYF,TGCAGTGCTACGACTAGCGGGGGCACGGAGACCCAGTACTTC
TRBJ2-7,TRBV7-9,.,TRBD1,CASSSRQGERYEQYF,TGTGCCAGCAGCTCTAGACAGGGGGAGAGGTACGAGCAGTACTTC
TRBJ1-6,TRBV4-1,.,.,CASSQVEGTHLGRSPLHF,TGCGCCAGCAGCCAGGTAGAGGGGACTCACCTCGGACGCTCACCCCTCCACTTT
TRBJ2-7,TRBV7-9,many,.,CASSLSPNEQYF,TGTGCCAGCAGCTTAAGTCCCAACGAGCAGTACTTC
TRBJ1-2,TRBV7-2,few,.,CASSLGPGRLSVTF,TGTGCCAGCAGCTTAGGGCCGGGACGTCTATCGGTTACCTTC
TRBJ2-3,TRBV5-1,.,TRBD2,CASSLISGGGTDTQYF,TGCGCCAGCAGCTTGATTAGCGGGGGCGGGACAGATACGCAGTATTTT
TRBJ1-2,TRBV3-1,.,TRBD1,CASSRTGQGNGYTF,TGTGCCAGCAGTCGAACGGGACAGGGGAATGGCTACACCTTC
TRBJ1-2,TRBV7-9,.,TRBD1,CASSSYPDRGRDGYTF,TGTGCCAGCAGCTCGTACCCGGACAGGGGTAGGGATGGCTACACCTTC
TRBJ2-7,TRBV18,few,.,CASSPRRYSSYEQYF,TGTGCCAGCTCACCACGTAGGTACAGCTCCTACGAGCAGTACTTC
TRBJ2-5,TRBV4-1,.,TRBD1,CASSRGDRQSETQYF,TGCGCCAGCAGCCGAGGGGACAGACAGTCAGAGACCCAGTACTTC
TRBJ2-5,TRBV4-3,.,TRBD1,CASSQGRTGGDQETQYF,TGCGCCAGCAGCCAAGGTCGGACAGGGGGGGATCAAGAGACCCAGTACTTC
TRBJ2-7,TRBV6-2/TRBV6-3,.,TRBD1,CASRSHRGHEQYF,TGTGCCAGCAGGTCGCACAGGGGTCACGAGCAGTACTTC
TRBJ1-5,TRBV20-1,.,.,CSASPNNHPQHF,TGCAGTGCTAGTCCCAATAATCACCCCCAGCATTTT
TRBJ2-6,TRBV6-1,.,.,CASSQRGWGSGANVLTF,TGTGCCAGCAGTCAAAGGGGTTGGGGGAGTGGGGCCAACGTCCTGACTTTC
TRBJ2-3,TRBV12-3/TRBV12-4,.,TRBD1,CASSPWRDRSTDTQYF,TGTGCCAGCAGTCCCTGGCGGGACAGGAGCACAGATACGCAGTATTTT
TRBJ1-1,TRBV5-1,.,.,CASSFPGNTEAFF,TGCGCCAGCAGCTTCCCGGGAAACACTGAAGCTTTCTTT
TRBJ1-1,TRBV20-1,.,.,CSAREMHGAAFF,TGCAGTGCTAGAGAGATGCATGGGGCCGCTTTCTTT
TRBJ2-5,TRBV29-1,many,.,CSARSWGMQETQYF,TGCAGCGCTCGGAGCTGGGGGATGCAAGAGACCCAGTACTTC
TRBJ2-7,TRBV18,few,TRBD2,CASSPPGLRYEQYF,TGTGCCAGCTCACCCCCGGGACTACGCTACGAGCAGTACTTC
TRBJ1-1,TRBV7-2,few,.,CASSPRDKTPSEFSEAFF,TGTGCCAGCAGCCCGCGGGACAAAACCCCCTCTGAATTTTCTGAAGCTTTCTTT
TRBJ2-5,TRBV20-1,few,TRBD2,CSAGTSGNAETQYF,TGCAGTGCCGGGACTAGCGGCAATGCGGAGACCCAGTACTTC
TRBJ2-5,TRBV5-1,.,.,CASSDGGRNGETQYF,TGCGCCAGCAGCGACGGGGGCAGGAATGGCGAGACCCAGTACTTC